This T cell receptor beta chain is from a study of shared clonotypes between healthy human individuals. Across the whole study: CD4 naive and memory got three plates each, CD8 naive two, CD8 memory one.

The study, taken as a whole, reports: With a handful of donors compared, roughly 4.9% of naive CD4 clonotypes were shared.

This clone was observed a single time. The antigen is unknown. As processed by the authors: Filtering differed for immunoSEQ, which gave only junction sequences without quality scores. Libraries were prepared by immunoSEQ multiplex PCR; TCRdb keeps only in-frame clonotypes and omits some of them. V and J calls and clone size are given by that table; D and trimming were obtained from the DNA. The sample has roughly 1.5 million clones; nearly 99% are singletons. The V end lost 2 bases, the J end lost 4 bases, and 11 bases lay between the germline ends. This CDR3 is built from 14 residues. Germline V CDR1 and CDR2: SGDLS, YYNGEE.

The receptor comes from a young man in good health. Sequencing used naive CD4+ T cells sorted from blood. The subset is: CD45RA+ positively selected. The chain is built from TRBV9 and TRBJ2-3; D remains unclear. CDR3 amino acids: CASSVDVGSDTQYF. The CDR3 DNA is TGTGCCAGCAGCGTGGACGTCGGATCAGATACGCAGTATTTT.